The clone carrying this T cell receptor beta chain has ten or more counts. Its antigen is currently unknown. The sample is drawn from a study of T cells in Graves' hyperthyroidism and ophthalmopathy. At the level of the study: The blood sample was taken at first diagnosis, before treatment began.

Between the trimmed V and J ends, which lost 5 bases and 4 bases, there was a span of 20 bases. The CDR3 sequence is 16 residues long. Germline V gene sequence: CDR1 SGHNT, CDR2 YENEEA. RNA transcripts gave rise to amplified TCR beta CDR3 regions. Researchers ran a first-round RT-PCR on the TCR CDR3 using the HTBI primer set. TCRdb re-called the multiplex PCR reads with MiXCR, one entry per CDR3 protein. The sample includes about 270,000 distinct CDR3 sequences, roughly 20% of them seen just once. A Clinical Activity Score of at least 3, a NOSPECS grade of at least 4 and a duration under 3 months were recorded in the ophthalmopathy patients. The study, taken as a whole, reports: Ophthalmopathy onset followed model prediction by a median approximately six months. Among clonotypes expanded in thyroid above 0.001, most were also found in blood.

This rearrangement joins TRBV11-3 to TRBJ2-5; TRBD2 might be the D (6 bases). Sequenced input: blood. The source is a man aged 25 to 40 with Graves' ophthalmopathy. The CDR3 sequence is CASSPRIGREGETQYF. The DNA for the CDR3 is TGTGCCAGCAGCCCCCGGATTGGGCGGGAAGGAGAGACCCAGTACTTC.